This TCR beta chain was sequenced during a study of blood T cell repertoires in COVID-19. Authors' data handling: Amplification of reference gene primers provided the estimated nucleated cell counts. TCRdb keeps only in-frame clones here, not all; method: immunoSEQ multiplex PCR. That table supplies the V and J calls and clone size; D and trimming were determined from the DNA. This repertoire shows 100,000 to 150,000 clones, 75% to 85% found once; its top ten account for around 4%. Note on this clone: The identical CDR3 is also encoded by other nucleotide sequences in the sample.

The CDR3 loop spans 15 amino acids. Trimming at V came to 6 bases and at J to 0 bases, leaving 4 bases not matched to a gene. CDR1 MDHEN and CDR2 SYDVKM come from the germline V gene. The sequenced sample was peripheral blood. The source of this sequence is a woman between 45 and 60 years old with acute or convalescent COVID-19. This chain links TRBV28 with TRBJ1-4, with 7 bases that match TRBD1. The CDR3, as DNA: TGTGCCAGCAGCCTCGGACAGGCAACTAATGAAAAACTGTTTTTT. Its translation is CASSLGQATNEKLFF. Full variable domain (rest looked up from reference TRBV28 and TRBJ1-4): DVKVTQSSRYLVKRTGEKVFLECVQDMDHENMFWYRQDPGLGLRLIYFSYDVKMKEKGDIPEGYSVSREKKERFSLILESASTNQTSMYLCASSLGQATNEKLFFGSGTQLSVL.